Sequencing of this T cell receptor (beta chain) was carried out in a study of beta chain features in type 1 diabetes. Study conclusions and caveats: Using cDNA template may skew counts toward highly expressing activated cells.

The germline CDR1 and CDR2 sequences are GTSNPN and SVGIG (reference sequence). J gave up 4 bases and V 1 base, and 6 bases lay outside the gene matches. The CDR3 has 14 residues. What was sequenced were expressed TCRB transcripts, since all of the isolated RNA had been reverse transcribed. Sequenced by immunoSEQ multiplex PCR; TCRdb stores in-frame clones only, minus some. The sample has hundreds of thousands of clones, about 30% seen once. There was one heparinised blood draw per donor, averaging about 116 mL. CD45RO/CCR7/CD25/CD127/CD95/CD27 separated CD4+ naive, central memory, regulatory and stem cell-like memory cells by sorting. Remarks on this clone: Its specificity is unknown.

The sequenced sample consisted of naive CD4+ T cells from blood. The chain recombines TRBV30 with TRBJ2-7; TRBD1 agrees at 8 bases. This TCR was sampled from a young man in good health. This CDR3 reads CAWSGTGRSYEQYF. The CDR3 DNA follows: TGTGCCTGGAGTGGGACAGGGAGGTCTTACGAGCAGTACTTC.